This is a list of T cell receptor beta chains from one sample in a study of preoperative IRX-2 immunotherapy in early breast cancer. Clones were read by immunoSEQ multiplex PCR, and TCRdb kept only the in-frame ones, dropping some. The table includes 40,000 to 45,000 clones, around 77% detected once. The sample was tumor tissue, taken after IRX-2 immunotherapy. Receptors originate from a human donor with breast cancer. Both conserved end residues are part of each CDR3. Clone size is stated in some rows and not others, as once, few, many or a class when expanded.

j_gene,v_gene,len,abundance,CDR3aa
TRBJ2-2,TRBV5-1,17,.,CASSQGLAGANTGELFF
TRBJ1-1,TRBV28,14,.,CASSLGTLNTEAFF
TRBJ2-2,TRBV6-8,15,.,CASSVETVNTGELFF
TRBJ2-1,TRBV11-3,16,few,CASRPLMAGVYNEQFF
TRBJ2-3,TRBV23-1,16,.,CASSQRGPQGTDTQYF
TRBJ2-3,TRBV5-1,15,.,CASSLVGAAADTQYF
TRBJ2-3,TRBV19,14,.,CASSAGQGGYTQYF
TRBJ2-7,TRBV9,15,.,CASSGGGPASGEQYF
TRBJ2-2,TRBV18,18,.,CASSPLGPGGLGTGELFF
TRBJ2-4,TRBV7-6,17,few,CASSLYGTGLAKNIQYF
TRBJ2-3,TRBV7-7,14,.,CASNDREETDTQYF
TRBJ1-6,TRBV6-8,16,.,CASSPAYRVNNSPLHF
TRBJ2-7,TRBV19,13,.,CATRPETGSRQYF
TRBJ2-7,TRBV6-8,14,.,CASSYDGTTYEQYF
TRBJ1-4,TRBV14,16,.,CASSQDRGPANEKLFF
TRBJ1-2,TRBV9,12,.,CASSLAGAGYTF
TRBJ2-7,TRBV28,12,.,CASSSTHYEQYF
TRBJ2-5,TRBV7-4,15,.,CASSFTGQGGETQYF
TRBJ2-2,TRBV6-8,12,.,CASRTTTGELFF
TRBJ1-2,TRBV29-1,13,.,CSVEDQGWSGYTF
TRBJ1-2,TRBV6-8,12,.,CASSRGGGGYTF
TRBJ1-2,TRBV12-5,11,.,CASGLVAGYTF
TRBJ1-2,TRBV14,13,few,CASSQDSRGGYTF
TRBJ2-1,TRBV19,15,.,CASSPLGLAGEGQFF
TRBJ1-5,TRBV12-5,15,.,CASALRVDSNQPQHF
TRBJ1-4,TRBV6-8,14,.,CASSPQRGGEKLFF
TRBJ2-2,TRBV5-1,14,.,CASRQDSNTGELFF
TRBJ2-5,TRBV5-1,15,.,CASSFSSGYTETQYF
TRBJ2-7,TRBV6-8,14,.,CASRLGTGLYEQYF
TRBJ2-5,TRBV30,13,.,CAWTDRTAKTQYF
TRBJ1-2,TRBV28,14,.,CASSSPLAGSGYTF
TRBJ2-1,TRBV18,15,.,CASSPVQVAYNEQFF
TRBJ2-7,TRBV5-1,15,.,CASSGRDGHSYEQYF
TRBJ2-1,TRBV10-1,16,.,CASSEYGQSTYNEQFF
TRBJ2-7,TRBV29-1,13,.,CSVEEVIGGEQYF
TRBJ2-1,TRBV14,15,.,CASSQGAGGYNEQFF
TRBJ1-1,TRBV6-8,14,once,CASSKDRASTEAFF